This passage covers 29 T cell receptor beta chains from one sample sequenced in a study of response to subunit inactivated influenza vaccine (dated by TCRdb to about 2018). Receptors were amplified or captured by RT-PCR. The run used an Illumina HiSeq 2500. The raw public reads went through TCRdb reprocessing: fastp at Q25, MiXCR clone calling, in-frame beta chains kept. All rows with the same CDR3 protein become a single entry with the most common DNA and genes. The sample contains about 190,000 distinct CDR3 sequences, approximately 15% of them found a single time. Together, the top ten hold approximately 25% of the sample. The sequenced sample was CD8+ T cells sorted from PBMCs, obtained around 5 days after vaccination. These TCRs come from a man over 45 who received an inactivated influenza vaccine. Donor details come from another sample of the same person, matched by shared clones.

V is TRBV7-6 and J is TRBJ2-1; tentatively, D is TRBD1 (5 bases). The CDR3 spans 13 residues. Germline V gene data show CDR1 as SGHVS and CDR2 as FNYEAQ. With 6 bases removed from V and 4 bases from J, the gap between germline ends came to 10 bases. CDR3 residues: CASSLDTYNEQFF. In DNA, the CDR3 is TGTGCCAGCAGTCTGGACACGTACAATGAGCAGTTCTTC. Full variable domain (missing parts from reference TRBV7-6 and TRBJ2-1): GAGVSQSPRYKVTKRGQDVALRCDPISGHVSLYWYRQALGQGPEFLTYFNYEAQQDKSGLPNDRFSAERPEGSISTLTIQRTEQRDSAMYRCASSLDTYNEQFFGPGTRLTVL.

The gene calls are TRBV29-1 and TRBJ2-2; D gene uncertain. This CDR3 is built from 11 residues. Trimming took off 4 bases at V and 6 bases at J, with 6 bases between the two ends. Germline CDR1 and CDR2: SQVTM and ANQGSEA. The CDR3 protein is CSVAVSGELFF. CDR3 DNA sequence: TGCAGCGTTGCGGTGTCCGGGGAGCTGTTTTTT.

This clonotype was picked up a small number of times. The rearrangement uses TRBV9 and TRBJ2-5, with 8 nucleotides matching TRBD2. Germline-derived CDR1 and CDR2 are SGDLS and YYNGEE. V shed 3 bases and J 4 bases; nucleotides not matched to a gene: 11. CDR3 length: 16 amino acids. The CDR3 region is CASSEEPGLAGETQYF. The DNA for the CDR3 is TGTGCCAGCAGCGAAGAGCCCGGACTAGCAGGAGAGACCCAGTACTTC. The variable domain in full, completed from reference TRBV9 and TRBJ2-5, reads DSGVTQTPKHLITATGQRVTLRCSPRSGDLSVYWYQQSLDQGLQFLIQYYNGEERAKGNILERFSAQQFPDLHSELNLSSLELGDSALYFCASSEEPGLAGETQYFGPGTRLLVL.

This clonotype was seen ten or more times. CDR3 bases: TGTGCCAGCAGTACGGGAGGGAACCAAGAGACCCAGTACTTC. Translation: CASSTGGNQETQYF. The gene calls are TRBV12-3 or TRBV12-4 and TRBJ2-5; TRBD2 matches at 8 bases. CDR3 length: 14 amino acids. V shed 5 bases and J 0 bases; nucleotides not matched to a gene: 2.

This clonotype was counted a few times. The V call is TRBV20-1, the J call TRBJ2-1, with D possibly matching TRBD1 (5 bases). The CDR3 covers 15 residues. Per the germline V gene, CDR1 is DFQATT and CDR2 is SNEGSKA (reference sequence). Trimming removed 0 bases from V and 4 bases from J, with 13 bases in between. CDR3 amino acids: CSARDQGYSYNEQFF. In DNA form, the CDR3 reads TGCAGTGCTAGAGATCAGGGTTATTCTTACAATGAGCAGTTCTTC.

At least ten counts were recorded for this clonotype. The V call is TRBV7-6, the J call TRBJ2-3, with unresolved D. V lost 5 bases to trimming and J lost 0 bases, with 3 bases between them. Per the germline V gene, CDR1 is SGHVS and CDR2 is FNYEAQ. CDR3 length: 12 residues. The CDR3 nucleotides read TGTGCCAGCAGCGCTAGCACAGATACGCAGTATTTT. Translating it yields CASSASTDTQYF.

The chain uses TRBV29-1 and TRBJ2-3; a possible D gene is TRBD1 (6 bases). CDR1 and CDR2 from the germline V gene are SQVTM and ANQGSEA. V was pared by 2 bases and J by 10 bases, with 13 bases between. The CDR3 is 12 residues long. CDR3 sequence reads: CSVENQGKAQYF. The CDR3 nucleotides are TGCAGCGTTGAAAATCAGGGGAAAGCGCAGTATTTT.

There are a few counts of this clonotype. The genes are TRBV2 and TRBJ2-1; D not resolved. The V and J ends lost 7 bases and 0 bases respectively, with 13 bases between them. Per germline, CDR1 SNHLY and CDR2 FYNNEI. The CDR3 has 15 amino acids. The CDR3 here is CASTTLLSSYNEQFF. In DNA, the CDR3 is TGTGCCAGCACCACTCTACTAAGCTCCTACAATGAGCAGTTCTTC.

This clonotype occurred many times. The J gene is TRBJ2-5, the V gene TRBV5-1; 7 bases align to TRBD1. The CDR3 covers 15 residues. Germline assignment: CDR1 SGHRS and CDR2 YFSETQ. Losses at the gene ends were 3 bases for V and 2 bases for J; bases not matched to a gene: 7. CDR3 in amino acids: CASSSDRDPQETQYF. CDR3 nucleotides: TGCGCCAGCAGCTCTGACAGGGACCCGCAAGAGACCCAGTACTTC.

This clonotype has just a few counts. This sequence joins TRBV4-3 and TRBJ1-2; 9 bases agree with TRBD1. The length of the CDR3 is 16 residues. The germline V gene has CDR1 LGHNA and CDR2 YSLEER. After removal of 0 bases from V and 4 bases from J, the junction contained 6 bases not matched to a gene. This CDR3 reads CASSQEGTGNVYGYTF. CDR3 bases: TGCGCCAGCAGCCAAGAAGGGACAGGGAATGTCTATGGCTACACCTTC.

About this clonotype itself: One junction end does not reproduce the germline sequence, and a read error may be involved. The gene calls are TRBV7-8 and TRBJ2-7; perhaps TRBD2 as D (6 bases). Germline CDR1 and CDR2: SGHVS and FQNEAQ. The CDR3 is 15 amino acids. In DNA form, the CDR3 reads TGTGCCAGCAGCCTAGCGTCGGGGGTGAGGTACGAGCAGTACTTC. Its protein product is CASSLASGVRYEQYF.

The CDR3, as DNA: TGTGCCAGCATCTCATGGACAGGGGAGACGGCTTTCTTT. Encoded protein: CASISWTGETAFF. The rearrangement links TRBV6-2 or TRBV6-3 to TRBJ1-1; 9 bases align to TRBD1. CDR3 length: 13 amino acids. Germline lookup yields CDR1 MNHEY and CDR2 SVGEGT. V lost 7 bases, J lost 11 bases, and 11 bases stayed unmatched.

This clonotype was seen only a few times. The chain recombines TRBV11-2 with TRBJ1-1; maybe TRBD1 (5 bases). The V and J ends lost 1 base and 4 bases respectively, with 16 bases between them. Germline lookup yields CDR1 SGHAT and CDR2 FQNNGV. The CDR3 contains 16 residues. The CDR3 protein is CASSLVTWGDGTEAFF. CDR3 DNA sequence: TGTGCCAGCAGCTTAGTGACGTGGGGGGATGGCACTGAAGCTTTCTTT.

The chain joins TRBV6-1 to TRBJ2-2, with 7 nucleotides matching TRBD1. The CDR3 runs 15 residues. V lost 8 bases to trimming and J lost 2 bases; unmatched junction nucleotides: 8. Germline CDR1 and CDR2: MNHNS and SASEGT. DNA for the CDR3: TGTGCCAGCTCTGAGGGGGCTGTTAACACCGGGGAGCTGTTTTTT. Its translation: CASSEGAVNTGELFF.

This clonotype was recorded a few times. The chain uses TRBV15 and TRBJ2-3; D may be TRBD1 or TRBD2 (6 bases each). V was shortened by 3 bases and J by 2 bases, with 12 bases between the two germline ends. In germline, CDR1 is LNHNV, CDR2 YYDKDF (reference sequence). The CDR3 runs to 15 residues. As DNA, the CDR3 is TGTGCCACCAGCAGCAAGGGGGGATTCACAGATACGCAGTATTTT. Translated, it gives CATSSKGGFTDTQYF.

This clonotype was seen a handful of times. The gene calls are TRBV5-1 and TRBJ2-7; D call uncertain. The CDR3 extends over 16 amino acids. Deletions cut 0 bases from V and 2 bases from J, with 15 bases between. Germline assignment: CDR1 SGHRS and CDR2 YFSETQ. DNA for the CDR3: TGCGCCAGCAGCTTGGTTTCAGGTACCCCCCCCTACGAGCAGTACTTC. This codes for CASSLVSGTPPYEQYF.

This clonotype has a handful of counts. The V gene is TRBV12-3 or TRBV12-4, the J gene TRBJ1-2, with 8 bases aligning to TRBD1. This CDR3 contains 16 residues. Trimming took 3 bases from V and 6 from J; bases not matched to a gene: 12. CDR3 protein: CASSFHPTGGPDGYTF. In DNA, the CDR3 is TGTGCCAGCAGTTTTCACCCCACAGGGGGTCCCGATGGCTACACCTTC.

This clonotype occurred a few times. The chain links TRBV12-3 or TRBV12-4 to TRBJ2-7; D is tentatively TRBD1 or TRBD2 (5 bases each). The CDR3 contains 13 residues. Deletions cut 0 bases from V and 7 bases from J, with 10 bases between. This CDR3 reads CASSLAVGVEQYF. For the CDR3, the DNA is TGTGCCAGCAGTTTAGCCGTGGGGGTTGAGCAGTACTTC.

This clonotype has more than one count but fewer than ten. The chain combines TRBV13 with TRBJ1-1; a weak D match, TRBD1 (6 bases). The CDR3 is made up of 16 amino acids. Germline values: CDR1 PRHDT, CDR2 FYEKMQ (reference sequence). V lost 3 bases and J 1 base, leaving 15 bases between the germline ends. In DNA form, the CDR3 reads TGTGCCAGCAGCTTTTCGGAGTCAGGGGCGAACACTGAAGCTTTCTTT. Its translation: CASSFSESGANTEAFF.

The chain uses TRBV7-9 and TRBJ2-3; D is undetermined. The CDR3 consists of 15 residues. V was cut by 1 base and J by 2 bases, with 10 bases left in between. The V gene's germline CDR1 is SEHNR and CDR2 FQNEAQ (reference sequence). This chain's CDR3 is CASSLGVRFTDTQYF. DNA of the CDR3: TGTGCCAGCAGCTTAGGTGTCAGGTTCACAGATACGCAGTATTTT.

This sequence joins TRBV20-1 and TRBJ2-2; the match to TRBD2 covers 11 bases. This CDR3 spans 16 amino acids. Germline CDR1 DFQATT, CDR2 SNEGSKA (reference sequence). V dropped 2 bases and J dropped 6; count of bases not matched to a gene: 8. The CDR3 here is CSARSSGGGRAGELFF. For the CDR3, the DNA is TGCAGTGCTAGAAGTAGCGGGGGGGGCCGCGCCGGGGAGCTGTTTTTT.

The V gene is TRBV30, the J gene TRBJ2-7, with TRBD2 matching 7 bases. CDR1 is GTSNPN, CDR2 SVGIG, per germline (reference sequence). This CDR3 has 14 residues. The V gene end was trimmed by 4 bases and the J gene end by 0 bases; junction bases not matched to a gene: 6. CDR3 in amino acids: CAWKPGLLSYEQYF. Written as DNA, the CDR3 is TGTGCCTGGAAACCGGGACTACTCTCCTACGAGCAGTACTTC.

This rearrangement joins TRBV29-1 to TRBJ2-5, with D perhaps matching TRBD1 or TRBD2 (5 bases each). Germline V gives CDR1 SQVTM, CDR2 ANQGSEA. The CDR3 sequence is 16 residues long. V lost 6 bases and J 7 bases, leaving 27 bases between the germline ends. The CDR3 bases are TGCAGCGTCCGCATCCTACTTGGACGGGGCTATGGGACCCAGTACTTC. Protein: CSVRILLGRGYGTQYF.

This clonotype was seen ten or more times. The CDR3 DNA follows: TGTGCCAGCAGTTACTGGTCTCGAGATGAGCAGTTCTTC. Translation gives CASSYWSRDEQFF. The chain joins TRBV6-2 or TRBV6-3 to TRBJ2-1; no clear D gene. V lost 1 base to trimming and J lost 8 bases, with 9 bases between them. The CDR3 extends over 13 amino acids. Germline CDR1 and CDR2: MNHEY and SVGEGT.

The chain employs TRBV7-2 and TRBJ2-5; the match to TRBD2 covers 13 bases. The length of the CDR3 is 16 residues. V dropped 4 bases and J dropped 5; count of bases not matched to a gene: 7. Germline V gives CDR1 SGHTA, CDR2 FQGNSA. CDR3 loop: CASSWGLAGNGETQYF. The CDR3 DNA sequence: TGTGCCAGCAGCTGGGGACTAGCGGGGAATGGGGAGACCCAGTACTTC.

The rearrangement uses TRBV6-1 and TRBJ2-2, with unresolved D. Germline CDR1 reads MNHNS; CDR2 reads SASEGT. The CDR3 has 14 amino acids. The V gene lost 7 bases and the J gene lost 4 bases, with 13 bases spanning the gap. CDR3 sequence reads: CASKEGSLTGELFF. In DNA, the CDR3 is TGTGCCAGCAAGGAAGGCAGTCTCACCGGGGAGCTGTTTTTT.

This clonotype showed up many times. The V gene is TRBV25-1, the J gene TRBJ2-1, with 7 bases fitting TRBD1. The junction had 15 bases not matched to a gene; V was cut back by 2 bases and J by 8 bases. This CDR3 comprises 17 residues. Germline V gene lookup returns CDR1 MGHDK and CDR2 SYGVNS. CDR3 sequence (DNA): TGTGCCAGCAGTGAAATAGGGGGCGCCGGTTGGGTCGATGAGCAGTTCTTC. Its translation: CASSEIGGAGWVDEQFF.

This clonotype was picked up a small number of times. This chain uses TRBV27 with TRBJ1-5, with D perhaps matching TRBD1 (5 bases). Per the germline V gene, CDR1 is MNHEY and CDR2 is SMNVEV (reference sequence). Trimming took off 8 bases at V and 0 bases at J, with 20 bases between the two ends. The CDR3 sequence is 17 residues long. CDR3 loop: CASRRLGQLNSNQPQHF. The DNA of the CDR3 is TGTGCCAGCCGCCGATTGGGGCAGTTGAATAGCAATCAGCCCCAGCATTTT.

This clonotype has more than one count but fewer than ten. V and J are TRBV11-2 and TRBJ2-7, with TRBD1 matching over 8 bases. Germline CDR1 SGHAT, CDR2 FQNNGV. V was clipped by 2 bases and J by 3 bases; unmatched bases: 9. There are 16 residues in the CDR3. CDR3 amino acids: CASSLLPRTGLYEQYF. DNA of the CDR3: TGTGCCAGCAGCTTATTACCCAGGACAGGGCTCTACGAGCAGTACTTC.